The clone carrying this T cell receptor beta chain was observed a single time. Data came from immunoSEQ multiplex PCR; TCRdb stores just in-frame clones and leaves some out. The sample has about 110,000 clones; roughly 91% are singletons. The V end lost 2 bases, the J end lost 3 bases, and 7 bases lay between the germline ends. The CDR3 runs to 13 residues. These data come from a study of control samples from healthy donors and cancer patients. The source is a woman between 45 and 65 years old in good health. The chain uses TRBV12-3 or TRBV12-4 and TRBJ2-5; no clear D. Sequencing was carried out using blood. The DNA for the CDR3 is TGTGCCAGCAGTTTACCGCAGAAAGAGACCCAGTACTTC. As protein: CASSLPQKETQYF.